This T cell receptor beta chain came from a study of shared clonotypes between healthy human individuals. The overall study: A couple of women and a few men aged 18 to 49 served as donors.

General observations from the study: Across several donors, naive CD4 shared around 5.1%, naive CD8 approximately 3.5%, memory CD4 roughly 2.4%, memory CD8 over 0.3%.

Terminally differentiated effector memory CD45RA+ cells were excluded by CCR7 positive selection of CD45RO-negative cells. The germline V and J ends were trimmed by 6 bases and 5 bases, with 16 bases remaining between them. Germline CDR1 is GTSNPN and CDR2 is SVGIG (reference sequence). CDR3 length equals 14 residues. The DNA input per sorted-subset replicate PCR was roughly 0.2 ug, corresponding to tens of thousands of T cell genomes. Repertoires were generated with immunoSEQ multiplex PCR, while TCRdb's copy carries only in-frame clones and drops some. The sample has millions of clones, less than 95% seen once. In regard to this clone: The antigen is not known.

Sequenced input: naive CD8+ T cells sorted from blood. The source of this sequence is a man aged 18 to 30 in good health. The gene calls are TRBV30 and TRBJ2-2, with unresolved D. The DNA for the CDR3 is TGTGCCTGCGAAAGTTTGGGATTTACCGGGGAGCTGTTTTTT. Translation: CACESLGFTGELFF.